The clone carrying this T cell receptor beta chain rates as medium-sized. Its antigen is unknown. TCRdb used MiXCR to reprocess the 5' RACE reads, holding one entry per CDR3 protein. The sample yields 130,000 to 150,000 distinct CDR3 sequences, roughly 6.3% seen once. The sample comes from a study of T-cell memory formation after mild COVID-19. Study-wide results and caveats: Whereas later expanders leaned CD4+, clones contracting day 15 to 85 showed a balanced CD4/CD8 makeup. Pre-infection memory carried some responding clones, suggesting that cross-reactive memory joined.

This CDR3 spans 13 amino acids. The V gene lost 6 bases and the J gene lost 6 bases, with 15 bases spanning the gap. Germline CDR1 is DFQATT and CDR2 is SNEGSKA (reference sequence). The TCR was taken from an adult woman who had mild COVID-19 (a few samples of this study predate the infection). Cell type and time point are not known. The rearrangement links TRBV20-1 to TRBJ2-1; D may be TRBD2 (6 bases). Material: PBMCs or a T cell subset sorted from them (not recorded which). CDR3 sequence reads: CSAQGREPNEQFF. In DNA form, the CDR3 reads TGCAGTGCCCAAGGGCGGGAACCCAATGAGCAGTTCTTC.